This T cell receptor beta chain was documented in a study of blood T cell repertoires in COVID-19. This table comes from immunoSEQ multiplex PCR, and its TCRdb copy is limited to in-frame clones, with some not included. The top ten clones hold around 7% of a sample with about 210,000 clones, about nine tenths of them seen once. Participants had their cohort set by participant-reported clinical history. This clone was observed once. The receptor's source is a man aged 25-45 years in a cohort exposed to, infected with or recovered from COVID-19 (not recorded which). The sequenced material came from PBMCs or T cells enriched from blood (not recorded which).

Written as DNA, the CDR3 is TGTGCCAGCAGCCGACAGCCGCTGAACACTGAAGCTTTCTTT. Amino acid sequence: CASSRQPLNTEAFF. V gene TRBV11-2 combines with J gene TRBJ1-1; tentatively, D is TRBD1 (5 bases). The V end lost 5 bases, the J end lost 0 bases, and 10 bases lay between the germline ends. Per germline, CDR1 SGHAT and CDR2 FQNNGV. The CDR3 covers 14 residues.